These T cell receptor beta chains were read from a single sample in a study of cytomegalovirus exposure and HLA in healthy donors. TCRdb's copy holds only in-frame clones and misses some; the assay was immunoSEQ multiplex PCR. The sample lists 100,000 to 150,000 clones, roughly four fifths occurring once. Sequencing was done on a sample of PBMCs. The receptors here all came from a woman aged 40-49 years in good health and CMV-seronegative. Both conserved end residues are part of each CDR3. The D gene is left open where the match is weak. Some rows mark clone size as missing; the rest say once, few, many or name a class of expanded clone.

cdr3_aa | cdr3_nt | d_call | j_call | clone_size | v_call
CASSLAQAFTEAFF | TGCGCCAGCAGCTTGGCCCAGGCGTTCACTGAAGCTTTCTTT | . | TRBJ1-1 | . | TRBV5-1
CASSQVAGAAYEQYF | TGCGCCAGCAGCCAAGTCGCGGGAGCTGCCTACGAGCAGTACTTC | TRBD2 | TRBJ2-7 | . | TRBV4-3
CASSRGQQETQYF | TGTGCCAGCAGCCGGGGACAGCAAGAGACCCAGTACTTC | TRBD1 | TRBJ2-5 | . | TRBV9
CASSPRTGPDTQYF | TGTGCCAGCAGTCCCAGGACTGGGCCGGATACGCAGTATTTT | . | TRBJ2-3 | . | TRBV27
CASSSGTGLETQYF | TGTGCCAGCAGTTCCGGGACAGGTCTCGAGACCCAGTACTTC | TRBD1 | TRBJ2-5 | . | TRBV6-1
CASSLRGEQYF | TGCGCCAGCAGTCTGAGGGGGGAGCAGTACTTC | . | TRBJ2-7 | . | TRBV23-1
CASSLTRHNEQFF | TGTGCCAGCAGCCTGACTAGACACAATGAGCAGTTCTTC | . | TRBJ2-1 | . | TRBV7-2
CASKRSGWREGYEQYF | TGTGCCAGCAAACGCTCGGGGTGGCGGGAGGGCTACGAGCAGTACTTC | TRBD2 | TRBJ2-7 | few | TRBV7-2
CASTSPRENFGYTF | TGTGCCAGCACATCCCCCAGGGAAAATTTTGGCTACACCTTC | . | TRBJ1-2 | . | TRBV27
CASSQDRGGGYTF | TGCGCCAGCAGCCAAGACAGGGGAGGTGGCTACACCTTC | TRBD1 | TRBJ1-2 | . | TRBV5-1
CASSQTGELFF | TGTGCCAGCAGTCAGACCGGGGAGCTGTTTTTT | . | TRBJ2-2 | . | TRBV27
CASSFSSGRRYNEQFF | TGTGCCAGCAGCTTTTCTAGCGGGAGGCGATACAATGAGCAGTTCTTC | TRBD2 | TRBJ2-1 | . | TRBV11-2
CASSLGLAANEQFF | TGTGCCAGCAGTTTAGGACTAGCGGCCAATGAGCAGTTCTTC | TRBD2 | TRBJ2-1 | few | TRBV28
CASSEGTGFMNTEAFF | TGTGCCAGCAGTGAAGGGACAGGGTTTATGAACACTGAAGCTTTCTTT | TRBD1 | TRBJ1-1 | few | TRBV6-1
CASRTPGQNYEQYF | TGTGCCAGCAGGACGCCGGGACAGAACTACGAGCAGTACTTC | TRBD1 | TRBJ2-7 | . | TRBV6-5
CASSPEGRYTGELFF | TGTGCCAGCAGCCCGGAAGGGAGATACACCGGGGAGCTGTTTTTT | . | TRBJ2-2 | . | TRBV5-4
CASSMGGQGHYEQYF | TGTGCCAGTAGTATGGGGGGACAGGGCCACTACGAGCAGTACTTC | TRBD1 | TRBJ2-7 | . | TRBV19
CASSRGDSYGNTIYF | TGCGCCAGCAGCCGCGGGGACAGCTATGGAAACACCATATATTTT | TRBD1 | TRBJ1-3 | few | TRBV5-1
CASSSQVLADKTWWADTQYF | TGTGCCAGCAGTTCTCAGGTTCTAGCGGACAAAACTTGGTGGGCAGATACGCAGTATTTT | TRBD2 | TRBJ2-3 | . | TRBV28
CASSSLSPLTDTQYF | TGTGCCAGCAGCTCCCTCTCCCCACTCACAGATACGCAGTATTTT | . | TRBJ2-3 | . | TRBV9
CATGDSNQPQHF | TGTGCCACCGGGGATAGCAATCAGCCCCAGCATTTT | . | TRBJ1-5 | . | TRBV6-5
CASSQGLAGAGDTQYF | TGCGCCAGCAGCCAAGGACTAGCGGGAGCAGGAGATACGCAGTATTTT | TRBD2 | TRBJ2-3 | . | TRBV4-1
CASSLVGTGYTGELFF | TGCGCCAGCAGCTTGGTTGGGACAGGTTACACCGGGGAGCTGTTTTTT | TRBD1 | TRBJ2-2 | . | TRBV5-1